The 18 T cell receptor beta chains below come from one sample, sequenced in a study of blood T cell repertoires in COVID-19. Clones were sequenced by immunoSEQ multiplex PCR, and TCRdb holds only the in-frame ones, with some missing. There are hundreds of thousands of clones in the sample; 89% occur only once, and 5% to 5.5% lies in the top ten. The sample taken for sequencing was PBMCs or T cells enriched from blood (not recorded which). The receptors here all came from a man aged 60-69 years who had recovered from COVID-19.

This chain joins TRBV10-1 and TRBJ2-7; 8 bases are shared with TRBD1. CDR1 is WNHNN and CDR2 is SYGVQD in the germline V gene (reference sequence). The CDR3 has 15 residues. The ends lost 6 bases at V and 2 bases at J; junction bases unmatched: 9. The CDR3 spells CASSGSGTGAYEQYF. The CDR3, as DNA: TGCGCCAGCAGCGGATCCGGGACAGGAGCCTACGAGCAGTACTTC.

The CDR3 region is CASSGRVSNTGELFF. The CDR3 bases are TGTGCCAGTAGTGGGCGAGTCTCGAACACCGGGGAGCTGTTTTTT. The rearrangement joins TRBV19 to TRBJ2-2; D unclear. The CDR3 length is 15 residues. The V and J ends lost 5 bases and 0 bases respectively, with 10 bases between them. Germline V gene sequence: CDR1 LNHDA, CDR2 SQIVND (reference sequence).

The chain is built from TRBV6-5 and TRBJ2-2, with D perhaps matching TRBD1 (6 bases). Germline CDR1 reads MNHEY; CDR2 reads SVGAGI. V was trimmed by 9 bases and J by 2 bases, leaving 13 bases between them. CDR3 length: 14 residues. CDR3 bases: TGTGCCAGTATGACAGGCTACAACACCGGGGAGCTGTTTTTT. Amino acid sequence: CASMTGYNTGELFF.

This chain links TRBV4-2 with TRBJ2-2; 10 bases are a match to TRBD2. The V gene's germline CDR1 is LGHNA and CDR2 YNFKEQ. The CDR3 runs to 20 residues. The trim removed 4 bases at V and 1 base at J, leaving 15 bases unmatched. CDR3 bases: TGTGCCAGCAGCCGTAGCCCAGCGGGAGGGTTTGTCGGGAACACCGGGGAGCTGTTTTTT. It encodes CASSRSPAGGFVGNTGELFF.

This clone was observed once. V gene TRBV7-2 combines with J gene TRBJ2-5; TRBD2 agrees at 7 bases. This CDR3 has 15 amino acids. CDR1 is SGHTA, CDR2 FQGNSA, per germline. The V gene end was trimmed by 2 bases and the J gene end by 1 base; junction bases not matched to a gene: 4. DNA of the CDR3: TGTGCCAGCAGCTTACGGCCTAGCGGCCAAGAGACCCAGTACTTC. This translates into CASSLRPSGQETQYF.

J is TRBJ2-7 and V is TRBV5-6; D remains ambiguous. The CDR3 has 14 amino acids. Deletions cut 0 bases from V and 2 bases from J, with 9 bases between. CDR1 and CDR2 (germline): SGHDT, YYEEEE. CDR3 in amino acids: CASSLGARPYEQYF. CDR3 nucleotides: TGTGCCAGCAGCTTGGGGGCCAGGCCCTACGAGCAGTACTTC.

Concerning this clone: The same CDR3 also results from other DNA sequences found in this sample. This sequence joins TRBV28 and TRBJ2-7; tentatively, D is TRBD2 (5 bases). Trimming stripped 4 bases from V and 4 bases from J, with 8 bases between. This CDR3 has 12 residues. The germline CDR1 and CDR2 sequences are MDHEN and SYDVKM. DNA of the CDR3: TGTGCCAGCAGTTCGAGAGGGTACGAGCAGTACTTC. Its translation is CASSSRGYEQYF.

The chain carries TRBV6-2 or TRBV6-3 and TRBJ1-1; 12 nucleotides align to TRBD1. V trimming: 2 bases; J trimming: 6 bases; junction bases outside the gene matches: 10. CDR1 and CDR2 from the germline V gene are MNHEY and SVGEGT. CDR3 length: 17 residues. The CDR3 loop is CASSYQPGQGATSEAFF. In DNA, the CDR3 is TGTGCCAGCAGTTACCAACCGGGACAGGGGGCGACGTCTGAAGCTTTCTTT.

This clone was observed a handful of times. The chain uses TRBV29-1 and TRBJ1-1; the D is unclear. The V gene lost 3 bases and the J gene lost 5 bases, with 4 bases spanning the gap. This CDR3 is built from 10 residues. Per the germline V gene, CDR1 is SQVTM and CDR2 is ANQGSEA. CDR3 loop: CSVDQTEAFF. The CDR3 DNA follows: TGCAGCGTTGACCAAACTGAAGCTTTCTTT. Using reference TRBV29-1 and TRBJ1-1 for the parts outside the CDR3, the full variable domain is SAVISQKPSRDICQRGTSLTIQCQVDSQVTMMFWYRQQPGQSLTLIATANQGSEATYESGFVIDKFPISRPNLTFSTLTVSNMSPEDSSIYLCSVDQTEAFFGQGTRLTVV.

The chain uses TRBV3-1 (or the pseudogene TRBV3-2) and TRBJ1-1, with 7 bases that match TRBD1. The trim removed 1 base at V and 5 bases at J, leaving 7 bases unmatched. This CDR3 comprises 15 residues. Germline CDR1 LGHDT, CDR2 YNNKEL (reference sequence). The CDR3 DNA reads as TGTGCCAGCAGCCAAGTAGACAGGGCGGGTACTGAAGCTTTCTTT. This translates into CASSQVDRAGTEAFF.

The rearrangement joins TRBV7-2 to TRBJ1-4, with 8 nucleotides matching TRBD1. The CDR3 sequence is 15 residues long. Germline loops: CDR1 SGHTA, CDR2 FQGNSA. J was trimmed by 8 bases and V by 2 bases; bases with no gene match: 7. CDR3: CASSLYGQGIEKLFF. The CDR3 coding sequence is TGTGCCAGCAGCTTATACGGACAGGGAATCGAAAAACTGTTTTTT.

The rearrangement uses TRBV5-1 and TRBJ2-5; TRBD1 matches at 10 bases. The J segment lost 5 bases and the V segment lost 4 bases, leaving 11 bases of the junction unmatched. CDR3 length: 16 amino acids. The germline CDR1 and CDR2 sequences are SGHRS and YFSETQ. In nucleotides, the CDR3 is TGCGCCAGCAGCCGTCGACAGGGGGCTACGGAGGAGACCCAGTACTTC. Protein sequence: CASSRRQGATEETQYF.

The V and J genes are TRBV24-1 and TRBJ2-7; D is possibly TRBD1 (6 bases). Trimming pared 2 bases from V and 2 bases from J, leaving 18 bases between. Looked up from germline, CDR1 is KGHDR and CDR2 is SFDVKD. The CDR3 length is 17 residues. CDR3 sequence: CATSDSPGEAGAYEQYF. The DNA for the CDR3 is TGTGCCACCAGTGATTCCCCAGGAGAGGCAGGGGCCTACGAGCAGTACTTC.

The chain has TRBV3-1 (or the pseudogene TRBV3-2) and TRBJ1-6; tentatively, D is TRBD1 (5 bases). The CDR3 has 13 residues. The ends were cut back, 4 bases at V and 13 bases at J, with 14 bases in the middle. From germline, CDR1 is LGHDT and CDR2 YNNKEL (reference sequence). The CDR3 nucleotides read TGTGCCAGCAGCCCTCGGGTGGGGCTCCCCCTCCACTTT. This gives the protein CASSPRVGLPLHF.

This clone was observed a single time. CDR3 nucleotide sequence: TGTGCCAGCAGCCGACAGGGGTATCAGCCCCAGCATTTT. Protein: CASSRQGYQPQHF. The rearrangement links TRBV7-2 to TRBJ1-5; the match to TRBD1 covers 8 bases. This CDR3 spans 13 amino acids. Trimming cost V 5 bases and J 5 bases; bases outside gene matches: 2. Per the germline V gene, CDR1 is SGHTA and CDR2 is FQGNSA.

The genes are TRBV27 and TRBJ1-2, with 10 positions matching TRBD1. This CDR3 is 13 amino acids long. CDR1 is MNHEY and CDR2 is SMNVEV in the germline V gene (reference sequence). V lost 6 bases, J lost 3 bases, and 1 base stayed unmatched. The CDR3 sequence is CASRGQGYYGYTF. CDR3 sequence (DNA): TGTGCCAGCAGGGGACAGGGGTACTATGGCTACACCTTC.

The CDR3 loop is CASSLPGQGRSPLHF. CDR3 in DNA: TGTGCCAGCAGCCTTCCCGGACAGGGCCGTTCACCCCTCCACTTT. The chain employs TRBV5-6 and TRBJ1-6, with 8 bases identical to TRBD1. The CDR3 covers 15 residues. Trimming took 4 bases from V and 9 from J; bases not matched to a gene: 9. CDR1 SGHDT and CDR2 YYEEEE come from the germline V gene.

The V and J genes are TRBV5-1 and TRBJ2-1; TRBD1 matches 12 bases. V gave up 6 bases and J gave up 8 bases; unmatched junction bases: 9. The germline V gene encodes CDR1 SGHRS and CDR2 YFSETQ. There are 15 residues in the CDR3. CDR3 in DNA: TGCGCCAGCACCCTGGTGGGACAGGGGGCCTATGAGCAGTTCTTC. Translated: CASTLVGQGAYEQFF.